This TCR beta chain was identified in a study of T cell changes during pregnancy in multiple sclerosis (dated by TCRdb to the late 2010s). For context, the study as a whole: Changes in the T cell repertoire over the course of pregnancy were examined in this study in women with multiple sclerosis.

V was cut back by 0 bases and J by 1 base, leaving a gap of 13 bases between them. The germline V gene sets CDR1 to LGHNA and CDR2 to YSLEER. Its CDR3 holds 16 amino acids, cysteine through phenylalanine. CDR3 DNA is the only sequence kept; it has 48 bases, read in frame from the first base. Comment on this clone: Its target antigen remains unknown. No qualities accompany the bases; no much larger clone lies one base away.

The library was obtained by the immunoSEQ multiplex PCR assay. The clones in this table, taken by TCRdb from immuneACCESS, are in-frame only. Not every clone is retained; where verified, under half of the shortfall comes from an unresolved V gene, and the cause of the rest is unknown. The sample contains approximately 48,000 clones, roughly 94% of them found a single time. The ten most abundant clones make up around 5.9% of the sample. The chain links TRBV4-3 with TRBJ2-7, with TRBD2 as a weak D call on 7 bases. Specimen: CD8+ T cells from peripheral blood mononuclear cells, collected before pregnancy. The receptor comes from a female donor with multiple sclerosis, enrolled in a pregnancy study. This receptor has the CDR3 CASSQDLGGGSYEQYF. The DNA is TGCGCCAGCAGCCAAGACCTAGGGGGGGGTTCCTACGAGCAGTACTTC.